These T cell receptor beta chains were read from a single sample in a study of blood T cells in healthy people across ages. From the 5' RACE reads, TCRdb called clonotypes with MiXCR, one entry per CDR3 protein. The sample holds some 1.8 million distinct CDR3 sequences; about 39% are singletons and the top ten take 23%. Sequences were obtained from blood. The receptors were sampled from a human donor in good health. Each CDR3 is given with its conserved first and last residue. Fields, in order: D gene, clone size, V gene, J gene, CDR3 protein, CDR3 DNA. The D gene is left open where the match is weak. Rows give clone size only sometimes, using once, few, many, or a class for an expanded clone.

D gene: NA; clone size: NA; V gene: TRBV7-8; J gene: TRBJ1-2; CDR3 protein: CASSLRTTILYGYTF; CDR3 DNA: TGTGCCAGCAGCCTGCGTACGACAATTCTCTATGGCTACACCTTC
D gene: NA; clone size: once; V gene: TRBV5-1; J gene: TRBJ2-5; CDR3 protein: CASSLAQKGETQYF; CDR3 DNA: TGCGCCAGCAGCTTGGCCCAAAAGGGAGAGACCCAGTACTTC
D gene: NA; clone size: NA; V gene: TRBV2; J gene: TRBJ2-6; CDR3 protein: CATKGSGANVLTF; CDR3 DNA: TGTGCCACCAAGGGGTCTGGGGCCAACGTCCTGACTTTC
D gene: TRBD1; clone size: NA; V gene: TRBV6-2/TRBV6-3; J gene: TRBJ2-3; CDR3 protein: CASSLQTGESTDTQYF; CDR3 DNA: TGTGCCAGCAGTCTCCAGACAGGGGAGTCCACAGATACGCAGTATTTT
D gene: NA; clone size: NA; V gene: TRBV2; J gene: TRBJ1-1; CDR3 protein: CASTAGANTEAFF; CDR3 DNA: TGTGCCAGCACCGCAGGGGCGAACACTGAAGCTTTCTTT
D gene: NA; clone size: NA; V gene: TRBV4-3; J gene: TRBJ2-3; CDR3 protein: CASSQDQQSWDTQYF; CDR3 DNA: TGCGCCAGCAGCCAAGACCAACAGTCCTGGGATACACAGTATTTT
D gene: NA; clone size: NA; V gene: TRBV7-9; J gene: TRBJ1-5; CDR3 protein: CACSFGAPNQPQHF; CDR3 DNA: TGTGCCTGCAGCTTTGGGGCGCCGAATCAGCCCCAGCATTTT
D gene: NA; clone size: NA; V gene: TRBV20-1; J gene: TRBJ2-7; CDR3 protein: CSARDGETAVYEQYF; CDR3 DNA: TGCAGTGCTAGAGACGGGGAGACAGCGGTCTACGAGCAGTACTTC
D gene: NA; clone size: few; V gene: TRBV7-9; J gene: TRBJ1-2; CDR3 protein: CASSLARKAPVDGYTF; CDR3 DNA: TGTGCCAGCAGCTTAGCGCGGAAGGCGCCCGTGGATGGCTACACCTTC
D gene: NA; clone size: NA; V gene: TRBV9; J gene: TRBJ2-2; CDR3 protein: CASSTGGGSTGELFF; CDR3 DNA: TGTGCCAGCAGCACCGGGGGCGGAAGCACCGGGGAGCTGTTTTTT
D gene: NA; clone size: once; V gene: TRBV5-1; J gene: TRBJ1-1; CDR3 protein: CASMLEHMNTEAFF; CDR3 DNA: TGCGCCAGCATGTTGGAGCACATGAACACTGAAGCTTTCTTT
D gene: NA; clone size: NA; V gene: TRBV7-2; J gene: TRBJ1-5; CDR3 protein: CASSLSGVPNQPQHF; CDR3 DNA: TGTGCCAGCAGCCTCAGCGGGGTACCCAATCAGCCCCAGCATTTT
D gene: NA; clone size: few; V gene: TRBV4-3; J gene: TRBJ2-3; CDR3 protein: CASSQETLSTDTQYF; CDR3 DNA: TGCGCCAGCAGCCAAGAGACTCTTAGCACAGATACGCAGTATTTT
D gene: NA; clone size: few; V gene: TRBV9; J gene: TRBJ1-1; CDR3 protein: CASSPRLGQGLDTEAFF; CDR3 DNA: TGTGCCAGCAGCCCGCGATTGGGGCAGGGATTGGACACTGAAGCTTTCTTT